One and the same sample provided the 26 T cell receptor beta chains below, sequenced in a study of response to subunit inactivated influenza vaccine. From the RT-PCR reads, TCRdb called clonotypes with MiXCR, one entry per CDR3 protein. The sample carries 280,000 or so distinct CDR3 sequences, 21% recorded once. This specimen consisted of PBMCs from blood, obtained 21 months after vaccination. Receptors were obtained from a man aged 50 to 69 who received an inactivated influenza vaccine.

This chain joins TRBV5-1 and TRBJ2-5; 8 nucleotides agree with TRBD2. This CDR3 is 14 amino acids long. With 2 bases clipped from V and 5 bases from J, the junction kept 5 bases outside the gene matches. Germline V CDR1 and CDR2: SGHRS, YFSETQ. In DNA form, the CDR3 reads TGCGCCAGCAGCTTAGCGGGAGTGGTGGAGACCCAGTACTTC. Protein product: CASSLAGVVETQYF. Based on the CDR3 plus reference TRBV5-1 and TRBJ2-5, the full variable domain is KAGVTQTPRYLIKTRGQQVTLSCSPISGHRSVSWYQQTPGQGLQFLFEYFSETQRNKGNFPGRFSGRQFSNSRSEMNVSTLELGDSALYLCASSLAGVVETQYFGPGTRLLVL.

V is TRBV29-1 and J is TRBJ2-1; 8 bases line up with TRBD1. The CDR3 spans 13 residues. The V and J ends lost 7 bases and 6 bases, in that order; junction bases with no gene match: 8. Germline V lookup: CDR1 SQVTM, CDR2 ANQGSEA. DNA for the CDR3: TGCAGCGCGAGGGGACAGGCGATCAATGAGCAGTTCTTC. Amino acid sequence: CSARGQAINEQFF.

The V gene is TRBV6-1, the J gene TRBJ2-7; weak D call: TRBD2 (6 bases). The CDR3 has 15 amino acids. The V gene's germline CDR1 is MNHNS and CDR2 SASEGT. V lost 6 bases to trimming and J lost 4 bases, with 19 bases between them. The CDR3 is CASSLAAGGTYEQYF. In DNA form, the CDR3 reads TGTGCCAGCAGCCTGGCGGCGGGCGGGACTTACGAGCAGTACTTC.

This clonotype was observed a few times. The gene calls are TRBV7-8 and TRBJ2-7; D call uncertain. Trimming cost V 5 bases and J 1 base, with 9 bases left between them. In germline, CDR1 is SGHVS, CDR2 FQNEAQ. This CDR3 contains 13 residues. CDR3 in DNA: TGTGCCAGCAGCGGCGGACGGTCCTACGAGCAGTACTTC. It codes for CASSGGRSYEQYF.

This chain joins TRBV20-1 and TRBJ1-1; the match to TRBD1 covers 7 bases. The germline V gene has CDR1 DFQATT and CDR2 SNEGSKA (reference sequence). V gave up 1 base and J gave up 5 bases; unmatched junction bases: 7. The CDR3 consists of 14 residues. The CDR3 is CSARAPQGWTEAFF. The CDR3 bases are TGCAGTGCTAGAGCCCCACAGGGGTGGACTGAAGCTTTCTTT.

This clonotype turned up a few times. V is TRBV19 and J is TRBJ2-2; 9 bases are a match to TRBD2. The CDR3 covers 18 residues. V gave up 10 bases and J gave up 0 bases; unmatched junction bases: 15. The germline gives CDR1 LNHDA, CDR2 SQIVND (reference sequence). The chain's CDR3 is CATTAGGLGNSNTGELFF. DNA for the CDR3: TGTGCCACCACGGCGGGAGGGCTTGGGAACTCGAACACCGGGGAGCTGTTTTTT.

This clonotype was picked up a small number of times. The chain is built from TRBV6-1 and TRBJ1-2; possible D gene TRBD1, 6 bases. Germline CDR1 MNHNS, CDR2 SASEGT. This CDR3 is built from 13 residues. V lost 7 bases and J lost 4, with 13 bases in between. CDR3 in DNA: TGTGCCAGCACTAGCGGGGGGGCCTATGGCTACACCTTC. This encodes CASTSGGAYGYTF.

This clonotype occurred many times. V is TRBV12-3 or TRBV12-4 and J is TRBJ2-2, with D perhaps matching TRBD1 or TRBD2 (5 bases each). The CDR3 spans 13 residues. V was cut by 3 bases and J by 4 bases, with 6 bases left in between. The CDR3 loop is CASSFGGTGELFF. The CDR3 DNA reads as TGTGCCAGCAGTTTTGGGGGCACCGGGGAGCTGTTTTTT.

This clonotype was detected only once. V is TRBV20-1 and J is TRBJ2-3, with 9 nucleotides matching TRBD2. The V and J ends lost 4 bases and 0 bases, in that order; junction bases with no gene match: 5. Germline values: CDR1 DFQATT, CDR2 SNEGSKA (reference sequence). The CDR3 covers 15 residues. The CDR3 nucleotides are TGCAGTGCTACCTTTAGCGGGGGAAGCACAGATACGCAGTATTTT. It encodes CSATFSGGSTDTQYF.

This chain connects TRBV20-1 to TRBJ2-1; 9 positions match TRBD2. This CDR3 region has 14 residues. The trim removed 5 bases at V and 9 bases at J, leaving 11 bases unmatched. CDR1 DFQATT and CDR2 SNEGSKA come from the germline V gene (reference sequence). CDR3 sequence reads: CSAEGLARLGEQFF. The CDR3 region has the DNA TGCAGTGCTGAAGGACTAGCGCGACTGGGTGAGCAGTTCTTC.

The genes are TRBV20-1 and TRBJ2-1; 10 bases match TRBD2. There are 16 residues in the CDR3. V was clipped by 4 bases and J by 2 bases; unmatched bases: 8. From germline, CDR1 is DFQATT and CDR2 SNEGSKA (reference sequence). The CDR3 here is CSAKAGGPKAYNEQFF. For the CDR3, the DNA is TGCAGTGCTAAAGCGGGAGGGCCTAAGGCCTACAATGAGCAGTTCTTC.

The J gene is TRBJ1-5, the V gene TRBV29-1; weak D call: TRBD1 (6 bases). Trimming took 4 bases from V and 7 from J, leaving 17 bases between them. CDR1 and CDR2 (germline): SQVTM, ANQGSEA. The CDR3 runs 14 residues. The DNA for the CDR3 is TGCAGCGTTGGGTCGGGGGGCGAAAGACAGCCCCAGCATTTT. This translates into CSVGSGGERQPQHF.

This chain joins TRBV5-1 and TRBJ2-1; TRBD2 matches at 8 bases. The CDR3 runs to 16 residues. V dropped 2 bases and J dropped 2; count of bases not matched to a gene: 6. The germline V gene encodes CDR1 SGHRS and CDR2 YFSETQ. The CDR3 is CASSFGSGGTYNEQFF. The DNA of the CDR3 is TGCGCCAGCAGCTTCGGATCGGGGGGGACCTACAATGAGCAGTTCTTC.

This clonotype was observed once. This chain joins TRBV5-1 and TRBJ2-7, with D perhaps TRBD1 or TRBD2 (5 bases each). V lost 5 bases and J lost 6, with 18 bases in between. There are 14 residues in the CDR3. Germline CDR1 is SGHRS and CDR2 is YFSETQ. The CDR3 sequence: CASRIRAPGSEQYF. CDR3 sequence (DNA): TGCGCCAGCAGAATCCGAGCCCCAGGGAGCGAGCAGTACTTC. Full variable domain (outside the CDR3, taken from reference TRBV5-1 and TRBJ2-7): KAGVTQTPRYLIKTRGQQVTLSCSPISGHRSVSWYQQTPGQGLQFLFEYFSETQRNKGNFPGRFSGRQFSNSRSEMNVSTLELGDSALYLCASRIRAPGSEQYFGPGTRLTVT.

This clonotype was seen more than once but under ten times. J is TRBJ1-3 and V is TRBV29-1; 7 nucleotides agree with TRBD1. Germline loops: CDR1 SQVTM, CDR2 ANQGSEA. V trimming: 7 bases; J trimming: 5 bases; junction bases outside the gene matches: 8. CDR3 length equals 13 residues. The CDR3 region is CSAINRGRNTIYF. The CDR3 nucleotides read TGCAGCGCAATAAACAGGGGTCGAAACACCATATATTTT.

The rearrangement joins TRBV20-1 to TRBJ2-1; possibly TRBD2 for D (5 bases). Trimming took off 0 bases at V and 4 bases at J, with 13 bases between the two ends. This CDR3 region has 15 residues. CDR1 and CDR2 (germline): DFQATT, SNEGSKA (reference sequence). This CDR3 reads CSARDGSGRYNEQFF. CDR3 nucleotide sequence: TGCAGTGCTAGAGATGGGTCGGGAAGATACAATGAGCAGTTCTTC.

The chain recombines TRBV28 with TRBJ2-3; TRBD1 aligns across 7 bases. Unmatched junction bases numbered 13, after V lost 6 bases and J lost 4 bases. This CDR3 comprises 16 residues. The V gene's germline CDR1 is MDHEN and CDR2 SYDVKM. The CDR3 reads CASSPIRDRLSDTQYF. The DNA of the CDR3 is TGTGCCAGCAGCCCGATCCGGGACAGACTGTCAGATACGCAGTATTTT.

There are a few counts of this clonotype. This chain links TRBV4-1 with TRBJ2-7; D is undetermined. Trimming cost V 3 bases and J 3 bases, with 9 bases left between them. Germline values: CDR1 MGHRA, CDR2 YSYEKL. CDR3 length equals 13 residues. The CDR3 coding sequence is TGCGCCAGCAGCCAGTGGTTAAACTACGAGCAGTACTTC. Protein sequence: CASSQWLNYEQYF.

The CDR3 sequence: CASSPPYRLAVTETQYF. In DNA form, the CDR3 reads TGTGCCAGCTCACCACCGTATCGACTAGCGGTCACAGAGACCCAGTACTTC. V gene TRBV18 combines with J gene TRBJ2-5, with 9 bases identical to TRBD2. V was pared by 0 bases and J by 4 bases, with 9 bases of the junction left unmatched. Germline lookup yields CDR1 KGHSH and CDR2 LQKENI. The CDR3 sequence is 17 residues long.

In nucleotides, the CDR3 is TGTGCCAGCAGTCAGACCTTCGGAAACACCATATATTTT. It translates to CASSQTFGNTIYF. The chain couples TRBV12-3 or TRBV12-4 to TRBJ1-3; no definite D call. This CDR3 comprises 13 residues. The V end was cut by 5 bases, the J end by 4 bases, with 9 bases between.

This clonotype occurred many times. This chain uses TRBV7-9 with TRBJ1-5; 9 positions match TRBD1. The CDR3 runs 13 residues. V shed 5 bases and J 7 bases; nucleotides not matched to a gene: 3. Germline loops: CDR1 SEHNR, CDR2 FQNEAQ (reference sequence). The CDR3 protein is CASSQGQGQPQHF. The CDR3 region has the DNA TGTGCCAGCAGCCAAGGACAGGGGCAGCCCCAGCATTTT.

DNA of the CDR3: TGTGCCACAGAAGGTTCCCACACTGAAGCTTTCTTT. It encodes CATEGSHTEAFF. The chain uses TRBV10-3 and TRBJ1-1; D is uncertain. From germline, CDR1 is ENHRY and CDR2 SYGVKD. V was clipped by 10 bases and J by 3 bases, with 12 bases between them. There are 12 residues in the CDR3.

This clonotype was seen more than once but under ten times. This chain joins TRBV29-1 and TRBJ2-1, with D perhaps matching TRBD2 (6 bases). This CDR3 contains 17 residues. Germline CDR1 reads SQVTM; CDR2 reads ANQGSEA. The V gene lost 4 bases and the J gene lost 0 bases, with 19 bases spanning the gap. This CDR3 reads CSVAPPPHGGSYNEQFF. Here the CDR3 DNA reads TGCAGCGTTGCTCCCCCCCCCCACGGGGGCTCCTACAATGAGCAGTTCTTC.

In the case of this clonotype: An end of the junction differs from the germline gene, which may be a read error. This chain connects TRBV7-9 to TRBJ2-3, with D perhaps matching TRBD1 (6 bases). Germline V gives CDR1 SEHNR, CDR2 FQNEAQ (reference sequence). This CDR3 is built from 11 residues. The CDR3, as DNA: TGTGCCAGCAGCAAAATCTCCCGGGACATTTTT. This sequence encodes CASSKISRDIF.

This clonotype has a single count. The CDR3 reads CSANSDSSYEQYF. The DNA for the CDR3 is TGCAGTGCAAATTCTGACAGTTCCTACGAGCAGTACTTC. This chain joins TRBV20-1 and TRBJ2-7, with a possible D match to TRBD1 (5 bases). The CDR3 sequence is 13 residues long. V shed 6 bases and J shed 1 base, with 13 bases lying between them. Per the germline V gene, CDR1 is DFQATT and CDR2 is SNEGSKA (reference sequence).

The J gene is TRBJ1-1, the V gene TRBV4-2; unclear D gene. Trimming left V 1 base short and J 2 bases short, with 14 bases between. Germline V gene data show CDR1 as LGHNA and CDR2 as YNFKEQ. The CDR3 is 16 amino acids. The CDR3 reads CASSQGSGRVNTEAFF. CDR3 coding DNA: TGTGCCAGCAGCCAAGGTTCGGGTAGGGTCAACACTGAAGCTTTCTTT.